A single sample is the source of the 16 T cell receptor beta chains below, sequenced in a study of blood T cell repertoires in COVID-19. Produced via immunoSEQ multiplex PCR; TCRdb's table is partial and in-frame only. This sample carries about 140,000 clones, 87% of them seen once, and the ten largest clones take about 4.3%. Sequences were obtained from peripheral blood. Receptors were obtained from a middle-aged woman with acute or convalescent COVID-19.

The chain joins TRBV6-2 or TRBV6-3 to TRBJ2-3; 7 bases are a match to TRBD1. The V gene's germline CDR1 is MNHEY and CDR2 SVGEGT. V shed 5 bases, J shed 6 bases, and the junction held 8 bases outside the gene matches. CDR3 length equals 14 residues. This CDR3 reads CASSRPGTADTQYF. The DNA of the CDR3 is TGTGCCAGCAGTCGTCCCGGGACAGCCGATACGCAGTATTTT.

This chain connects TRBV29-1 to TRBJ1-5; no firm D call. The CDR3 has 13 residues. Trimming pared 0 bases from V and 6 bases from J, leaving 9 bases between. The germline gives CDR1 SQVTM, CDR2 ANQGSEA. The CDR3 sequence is CSVEDTEGQPQHF. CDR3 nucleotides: TGCAGCGTTGAAGACACGGAGGGTCAGCCCCAGCATTTT.

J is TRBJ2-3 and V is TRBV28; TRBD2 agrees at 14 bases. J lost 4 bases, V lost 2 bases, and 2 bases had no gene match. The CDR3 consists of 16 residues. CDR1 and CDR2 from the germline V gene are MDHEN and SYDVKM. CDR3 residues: CASSLRLAGGPDTQYF. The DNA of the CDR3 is TGTGCCAGCAGTTTAAGACTAGCGGGGGGGCCAGATACGCAGTATTTT. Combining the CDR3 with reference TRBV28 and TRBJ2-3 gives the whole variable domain DVKVTQSSRYLVKRTGEKVFLECVQDMDHENMFWYRQDPGLGLRLIYFSYDVKMKEKGDIPEGYSVSREKKERFSLILESASTNQTSMYLCASSLRLAGGPDTQYFGPGTRLTVL.

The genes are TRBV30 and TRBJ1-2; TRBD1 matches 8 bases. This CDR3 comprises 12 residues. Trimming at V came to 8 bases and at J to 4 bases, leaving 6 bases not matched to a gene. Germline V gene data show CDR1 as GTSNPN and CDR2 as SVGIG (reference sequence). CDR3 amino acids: CAGPQGAYGYTF. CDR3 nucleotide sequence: TGTGCCGGACCGCAGGGGGCCTATGGCTACACCTTC.

The CDR3 reads CASSHSEAVNTGELFF. Here the CDR3 DNA reads TGCGCCAGCAGCCACTCAGAAGCGGTGAACACCGGGGAGCTGTTTTTT. The V call is TRBV4-1, the J call TRBJ2-2; TRBD2 might be the D (5 bases). In germline, CDR1 is MGHRA, CDR2 YSYEKL. V was cut by 3 bases and J by 1 base, with 12 bases left in between. The CDR3 extends over 16 amino acids.

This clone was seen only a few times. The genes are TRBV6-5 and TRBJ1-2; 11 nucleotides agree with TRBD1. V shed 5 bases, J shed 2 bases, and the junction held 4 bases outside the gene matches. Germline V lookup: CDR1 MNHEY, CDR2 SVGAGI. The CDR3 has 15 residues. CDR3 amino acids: CASSPRTGGNYGYTF. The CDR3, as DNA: TGTGCCAGCAGTCCTAGGACAGGGGGCAACTATGGCTACACCTTC.

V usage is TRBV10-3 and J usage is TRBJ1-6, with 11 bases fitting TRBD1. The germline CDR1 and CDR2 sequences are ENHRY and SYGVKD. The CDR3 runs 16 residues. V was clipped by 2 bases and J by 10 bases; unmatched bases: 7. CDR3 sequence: CAISEPWTGGRSPLHF. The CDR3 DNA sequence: TGTGCCATCAGTGAGCCTTGGACAGGGGGCAGATCACCCCTCCACTTT.

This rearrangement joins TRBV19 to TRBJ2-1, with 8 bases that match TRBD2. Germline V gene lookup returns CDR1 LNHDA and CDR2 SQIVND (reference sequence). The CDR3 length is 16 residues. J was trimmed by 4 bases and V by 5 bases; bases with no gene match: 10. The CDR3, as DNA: TGTGCCAGTAGTGGGAGGGGACTAGATTTTTACAATGAGCAGTTCTTC. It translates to CASSGRGLDFYNEQFF.

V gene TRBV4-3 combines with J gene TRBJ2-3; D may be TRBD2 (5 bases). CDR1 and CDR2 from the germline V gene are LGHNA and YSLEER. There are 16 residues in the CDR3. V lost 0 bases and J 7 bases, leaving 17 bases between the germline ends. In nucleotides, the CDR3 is TGCGCCAGCAGCCAAGAAACGGCCTCGGGAATGAATACGCAGTATTTT. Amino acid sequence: CASSQETASGMNTQYF.

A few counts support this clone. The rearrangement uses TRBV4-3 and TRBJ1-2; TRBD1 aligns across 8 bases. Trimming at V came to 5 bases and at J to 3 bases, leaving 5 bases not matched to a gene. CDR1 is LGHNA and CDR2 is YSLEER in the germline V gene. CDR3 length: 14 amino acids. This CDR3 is CASSYDRGDYGYTF. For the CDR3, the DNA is TGCGCCAGCAGCTACGACAGGGGAGACTATGGCTACACCTTC.

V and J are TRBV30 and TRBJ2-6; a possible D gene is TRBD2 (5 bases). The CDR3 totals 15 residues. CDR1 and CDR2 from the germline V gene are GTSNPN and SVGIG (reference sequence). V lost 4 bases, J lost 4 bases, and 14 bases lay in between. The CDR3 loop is CAWNTGGLGANVLTF. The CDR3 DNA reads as TGTGCCTGGAACACTGGCGGACTGGGGGCCAACGTCCTGACTTTC.

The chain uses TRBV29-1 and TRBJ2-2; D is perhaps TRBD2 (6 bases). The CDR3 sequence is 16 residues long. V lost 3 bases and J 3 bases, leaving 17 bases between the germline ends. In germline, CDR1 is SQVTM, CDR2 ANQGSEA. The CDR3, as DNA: TGCAGCGTTGAGGGGCGGGCGGGAACGGACACCGGGGAGCTGTTTTTT. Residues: CSVEGRAGTDTGELFF.

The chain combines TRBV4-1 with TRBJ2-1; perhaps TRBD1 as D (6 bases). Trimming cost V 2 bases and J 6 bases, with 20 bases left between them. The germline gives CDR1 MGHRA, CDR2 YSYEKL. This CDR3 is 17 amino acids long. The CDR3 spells CASSQFRELQGTNEQFF. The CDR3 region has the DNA TGCGCCAGCAGCCAATTTAGGGAGCTACAGGGCACCAATGAGCAGTTCTTC.

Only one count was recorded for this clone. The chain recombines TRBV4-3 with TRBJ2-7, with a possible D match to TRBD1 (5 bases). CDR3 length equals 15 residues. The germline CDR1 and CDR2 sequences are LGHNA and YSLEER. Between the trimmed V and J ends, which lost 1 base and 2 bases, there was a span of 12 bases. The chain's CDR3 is CASSQVQGSAYEQYF. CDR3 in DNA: TGCGCCAGCAGCCAAGTGCAGGGATCGGCCTACGAGCAGTACTTC.

Here the CDR3 reads CASSAPGDPNGYTF. The CDR3 bases are TGTGCCAGCAGTGCGCCAGGGGACCCTAATGGCTACACCTTC. The rearrangement links TRBV6-2 or TRBV6-3 to TRBJ1-2, with D tentatively TRBD1 (6 bases). The CDR3 has 14 amino acids. The germline CDR1 and CDR2 sequences are MNHEY and SVGEGT. Trimming shortened V by 5 bases and J by 6 bases, and 16 bases separated the two germline ends.

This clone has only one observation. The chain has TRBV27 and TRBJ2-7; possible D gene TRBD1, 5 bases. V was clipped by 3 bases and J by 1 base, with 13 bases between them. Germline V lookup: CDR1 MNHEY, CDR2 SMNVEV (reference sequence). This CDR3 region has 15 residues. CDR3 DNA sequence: TGTGCCAGCAGTTTTGGGGCAGGGCCGTCCTACGAGCAGTACTTC. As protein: CASSFGAGPSYEQYF.